This T cell receptor beta chain was recorded in a study of shared T cell receptors in the human thymus. The CDR3 consists of 13 residues. The V gene lost 6 bases and the J gene lost 10 bases, with 19 bases spanning the gap. Per germline, CDR1 SGHDN and CDR2 FVKESK. The method was immunoSEQ multiplex PCR; TCRdb's version includes in-frame clones alone and lacks a portion of them. The profile shows hundreds of thousands of clones, 70% to 90% of them singletons. The same sample was also studied in work on human thymus T cells. That study adds: In thymic and blood repertoires alike, V and J usage looked biased.

This sequence joins TRBV14 and TRBJ2-7, with D perhaps matching TRBD2 (7 bases). The sample comprised thymocytes. This clonotype originated in a boy less than two years old with a congenital heart defect. Here the CDR3 reads CASSPRGSGEQYF. In DNA, the CDR3 is TGTGCCAGCAGTCCGAGGGGGAGCGGGGAACAGTACTTC.